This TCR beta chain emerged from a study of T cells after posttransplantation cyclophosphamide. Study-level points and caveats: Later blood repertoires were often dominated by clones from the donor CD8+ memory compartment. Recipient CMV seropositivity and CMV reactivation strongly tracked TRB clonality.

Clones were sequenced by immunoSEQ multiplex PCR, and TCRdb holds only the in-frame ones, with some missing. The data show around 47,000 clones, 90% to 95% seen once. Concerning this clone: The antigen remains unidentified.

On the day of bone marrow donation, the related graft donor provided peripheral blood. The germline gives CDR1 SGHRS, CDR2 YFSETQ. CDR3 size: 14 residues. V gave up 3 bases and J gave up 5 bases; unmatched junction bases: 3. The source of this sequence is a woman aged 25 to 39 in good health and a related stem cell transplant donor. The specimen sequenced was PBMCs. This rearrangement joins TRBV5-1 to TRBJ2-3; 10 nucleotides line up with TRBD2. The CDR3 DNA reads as TGCGCCAGCAGCTATAGGACTAGCGGAGATACGCAGTATTTT. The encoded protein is CASSYRTSGDTQYF.